The 5 T cell receptor beta chains given below trace back to one sample, sequenced in a study of blood T cell repertoires in COVID-19. Assay used: immunoSEQ multiplex PCR; TCRdb lists only in-frame clones, some missing. The sample lists some 190,000 clones, approximately 85% occurring once. Material: peripheral blood. These receptors were taken from a woman aged 60-70 years with acute or convalescent COVID-19.

The chain couples TRBV19 to TRBJ1-5, with D tentatively TRBD1 (5 bases). The CDR3 runs to 16 residues. The V gene's germline CDR1 is LNHDA and CDR2 SQIVND (reference sequence). V was pared by 5 bases and J by 5 bases, with 19 bases between. In DNA, the CDR3 is TGTGCCAGTAGTCCCCTTCGACAGTCTCGAGATCAGCCCCAGCATTTT. It translates to CASSPLRQSRDQPQHF.

This rearrangement joins TRBV28 to TRBJ2-7; 7 nucleotides agree with TRBD2. After removal of 2 bases from V and 0 bases from J, the junction contained 7 bases not matched to a gene. The CDR3 sequence is 16 residues long. Per the germline V gene, CDR1 is MDHEN and CDR2 is SYDVKM. The CDR3, as DNA: TGTGCCAGCAGTTTAAGGGGAGGGGCCCTCTCCTACGAGCAGTACTTC. As protein: CASSLRGGALSYEQYF.

The chain joins TRBV6-5 to TRBJ2-1; TRBD2 agrees at 8 bases. J lost 14 bases, V lost 4 bases, and 16 bases had no gene match. There are 15 residues in the CDR3. Germline values: CDR1 MNHEY, CDR2 SVGAGI. The CDR3 region has the DNA TGTGCCAGCAGTTCCCAGGGGTTGGCGGGGGGCCGAAAGTTCTTC. Its protein is CASSSQGLAGGRKFF.

The chain couples TRBV3-1 (or the pseudogene TRBV3-2) to TRBJ1-5, with D perhaps TRBD1 (5 bases). From germline, CDR1 is LGHDT and CDR2 YNNKEL (reference sequence). The CDR3 is 14 amino acids. Trimming removed 4 bases from V and 3 bases from J, with 10 bases in between. Here the CDR3 DNA reads TGTGCCAGCAGCCCGGGACTCATCAATCAGCCCCAGCATTTT. This encodes CASSPGLINQPQHF.

This chain links TRBV7-9 with TRBJ2-3, with 10 bases fitting TRBD2. Germline values: CDR1 SEHNR, CDR2 FQNEAQ (reference sequence). V shed 2 bases and J 1 base; nucleotides not matched to a gene: 3. This CDR3 spans 16 amino acids. The CDR3 sequence: CASSLSGTSGTDTQYF. In DNA, the CDR3 is TGTGCCAGCAGCTTATCCGGGACTAGCGGCACAGATACGCAGTATTTT.